The present T cell receptor (beta chain) was sequenced within a study of blood T cell repertoires in COVID-19. The CDR3 spans 13 residues. CDR1 is MDHEN and CDR2 is SYDVKM in the germline V gene. The table came from immunoSEQ multiplex PCR; TCRdb's copy has only in-frame clones and leaves some out. Counted here are approximately 120,000 clones, approximately 87% occurring once; the ten biggest clones make up 15% to 20%. The origin of this receptor is an older woman with acute or convalescent COVID-19. The sample comprised peripheral blood. The chain recombines TRBV28 with TRBJ1-5, with D maybe TRBD1 (5 bases). The CDR3 coding sequence is TGTGCGGGGGGACTGGTCTCCAATCAGCCCCAGCATTTT. It codes for CAGGLVSNQPQHF.